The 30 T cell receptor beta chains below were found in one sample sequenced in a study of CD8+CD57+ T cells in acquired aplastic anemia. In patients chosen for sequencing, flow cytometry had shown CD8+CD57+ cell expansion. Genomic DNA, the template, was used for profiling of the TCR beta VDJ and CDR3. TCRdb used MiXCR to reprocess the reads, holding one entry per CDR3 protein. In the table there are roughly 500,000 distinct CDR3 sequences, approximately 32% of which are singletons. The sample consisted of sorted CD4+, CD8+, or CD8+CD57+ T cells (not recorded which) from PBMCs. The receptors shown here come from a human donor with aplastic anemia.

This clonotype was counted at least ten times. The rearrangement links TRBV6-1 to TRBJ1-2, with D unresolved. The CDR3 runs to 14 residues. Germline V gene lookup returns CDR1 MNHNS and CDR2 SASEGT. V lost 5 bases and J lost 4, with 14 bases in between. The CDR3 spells CASSRVDGSYGYTF. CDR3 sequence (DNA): TGTGCCAGCAGTCGAGTGGACGGGTCCTATGGCTACACCTTC.

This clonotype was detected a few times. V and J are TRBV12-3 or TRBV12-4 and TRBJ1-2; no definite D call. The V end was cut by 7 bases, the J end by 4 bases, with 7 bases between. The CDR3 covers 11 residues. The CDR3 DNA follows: TGTGCCAGCACCTCAGGCTATGGCTACACCTTC. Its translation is CASTSGYGYTF.

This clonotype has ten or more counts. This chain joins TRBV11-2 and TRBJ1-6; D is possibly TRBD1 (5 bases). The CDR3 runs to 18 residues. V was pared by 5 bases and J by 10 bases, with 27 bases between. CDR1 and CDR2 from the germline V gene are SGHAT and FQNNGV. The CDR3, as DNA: TGTGCCAGCAGCCCGCCCGTCAGGGTACCCGCTGATGGATCACCCCTCCACTTT. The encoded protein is CASSPPVRVPADGSPLHF. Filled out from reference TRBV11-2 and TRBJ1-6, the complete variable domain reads EAGVAQSPRYKIIEKRQSVAFWCNPISGHATLYWYQQILGQGPKLLIQFQNNGVVDDSQLPKDRFSAERLKGVDSTLKIQPAKLEDSAVYLCASSPPVRVPADGSPLHFGNGTRLTVT.

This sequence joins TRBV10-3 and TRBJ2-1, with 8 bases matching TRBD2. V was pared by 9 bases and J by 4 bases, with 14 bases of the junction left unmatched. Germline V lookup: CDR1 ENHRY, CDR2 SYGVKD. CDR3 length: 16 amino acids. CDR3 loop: CAIQSSGSGVYNEQFF. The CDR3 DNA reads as TGTGCCATTCAGTCTAGTGGTAGCGGGGTATACAATGAGCAGTTCTTC.

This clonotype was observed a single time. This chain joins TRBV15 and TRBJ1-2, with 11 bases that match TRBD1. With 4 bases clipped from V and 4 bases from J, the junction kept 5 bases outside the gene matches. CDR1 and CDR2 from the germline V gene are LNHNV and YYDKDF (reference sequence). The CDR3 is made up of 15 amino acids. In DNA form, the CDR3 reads TGTGCCACCAGCAATCCGGGACAGGGGGGCTATGGCTACACCTTC. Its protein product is CATSNPGQGGYGYTF.

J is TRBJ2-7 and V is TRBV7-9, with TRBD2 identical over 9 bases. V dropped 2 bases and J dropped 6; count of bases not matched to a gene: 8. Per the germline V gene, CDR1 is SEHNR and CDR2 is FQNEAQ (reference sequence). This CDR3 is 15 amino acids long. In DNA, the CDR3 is TGTGCCAGCAGCTTATACGCGGGAGGGTCCGGCGAGCAGTACTTC. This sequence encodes CASSLYAGGSGEQYF.

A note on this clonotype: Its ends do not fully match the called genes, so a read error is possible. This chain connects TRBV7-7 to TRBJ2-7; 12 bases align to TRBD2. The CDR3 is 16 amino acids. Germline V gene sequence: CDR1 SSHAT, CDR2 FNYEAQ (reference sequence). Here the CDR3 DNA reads TGTGCTAGCAGCTCAACTAGCGGGGGGCAATATCGCGAGCAGTACTTC. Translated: CASSSTSGGQYREQYF.

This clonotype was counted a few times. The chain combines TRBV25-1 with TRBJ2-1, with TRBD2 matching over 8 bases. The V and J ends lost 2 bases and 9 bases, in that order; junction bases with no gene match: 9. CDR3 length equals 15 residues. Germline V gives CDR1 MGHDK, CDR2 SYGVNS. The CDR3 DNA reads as TGTGCCAGCAGTGAAGCTCCCGGGAGGGGCGGTGAGCAGTTCTTC. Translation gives CASSEAPGRGGEQFF. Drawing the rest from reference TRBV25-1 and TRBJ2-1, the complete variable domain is EADIYQTPRYLVIGTGKKITLECSQTMGHDKMYWYQQDPGMELHLIHYSYGVNSTEKGDLSSESTVSRIRTEHFPLTLESARPSHTSQYLCASSEAPGRGGEQFFGPGTRLTVL.

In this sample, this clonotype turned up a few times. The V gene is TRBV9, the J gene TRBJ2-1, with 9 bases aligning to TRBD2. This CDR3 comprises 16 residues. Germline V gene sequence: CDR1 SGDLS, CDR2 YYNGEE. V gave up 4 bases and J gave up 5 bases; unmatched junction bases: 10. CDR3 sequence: CASSSTWSGGNNEQFF. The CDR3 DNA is TGTGCCAGCAGCTCAACCTGGAGCGGGGGGAACAATGAGCAGTTCTTC.

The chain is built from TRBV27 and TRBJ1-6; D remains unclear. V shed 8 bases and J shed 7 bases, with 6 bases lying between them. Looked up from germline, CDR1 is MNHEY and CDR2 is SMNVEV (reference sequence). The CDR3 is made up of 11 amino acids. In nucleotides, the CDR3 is TGTGCCAGCGGAATCAATTCACCCCTCCACTTT. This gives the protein CASGINSPLHF.

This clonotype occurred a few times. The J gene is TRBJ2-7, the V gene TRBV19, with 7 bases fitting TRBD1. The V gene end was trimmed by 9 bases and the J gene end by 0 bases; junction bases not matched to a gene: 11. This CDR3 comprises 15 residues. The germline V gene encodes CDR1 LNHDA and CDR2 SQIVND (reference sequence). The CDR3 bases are TGTGCCAGCAGAACCACGGGACAGAACTCCTACGAGCAGTACTTC. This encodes CASRTTGQNSYEQYF.

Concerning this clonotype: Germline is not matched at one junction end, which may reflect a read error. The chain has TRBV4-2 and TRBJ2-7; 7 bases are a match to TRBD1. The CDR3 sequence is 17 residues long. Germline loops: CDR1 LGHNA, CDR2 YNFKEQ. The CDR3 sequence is CAGSQVGTDLNSYEQYF. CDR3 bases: TGTGCCGGCAGCCAAGTGGGGACAGATCTGAACTCCTACGAGCAGTACTTC.

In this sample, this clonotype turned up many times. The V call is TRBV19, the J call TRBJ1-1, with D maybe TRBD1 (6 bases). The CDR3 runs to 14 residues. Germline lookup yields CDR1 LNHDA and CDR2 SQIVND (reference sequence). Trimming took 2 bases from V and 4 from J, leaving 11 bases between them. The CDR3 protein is CASSITGWATEAFF. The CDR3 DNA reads TGTGCCAGTAGTATAACAGGGTGGGCCACTGAAGCTTTCTTT. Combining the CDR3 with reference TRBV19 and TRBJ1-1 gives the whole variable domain DGGITQSPKYLFRKEGQNVTLSCEQNLNHDAMYWYRQDPGQGLRLIYYSQIVNDFQKGDIAEGYSVSREKKESFPLTVTSAQKNPTAFYLCASSITGWATEAFFGQGTRLTVV.

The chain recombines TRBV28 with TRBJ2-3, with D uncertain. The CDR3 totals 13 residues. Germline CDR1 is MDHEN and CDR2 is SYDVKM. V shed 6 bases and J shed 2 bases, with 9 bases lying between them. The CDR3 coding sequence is TGTGCCAGCAGCTCCCCCGCCACAGATACGCAGTATTTT. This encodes CASSSPATDTQYF.

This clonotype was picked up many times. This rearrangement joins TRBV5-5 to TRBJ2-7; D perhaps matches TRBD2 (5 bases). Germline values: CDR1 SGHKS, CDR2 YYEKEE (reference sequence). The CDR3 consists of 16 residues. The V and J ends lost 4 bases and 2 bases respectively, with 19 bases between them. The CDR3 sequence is CASSPGASTGTYEQYF. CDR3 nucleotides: TGTGCCAGCAGCCCTGGAGCCTCGACGGGGACCTACGAGCAGTACTTC.

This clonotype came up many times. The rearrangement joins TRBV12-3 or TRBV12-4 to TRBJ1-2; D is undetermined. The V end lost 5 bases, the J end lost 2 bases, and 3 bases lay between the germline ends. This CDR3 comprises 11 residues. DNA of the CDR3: TGTGCCAGCAGTGGAAACTATGGCTACACCTTC. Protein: CASSGNYGYTF.

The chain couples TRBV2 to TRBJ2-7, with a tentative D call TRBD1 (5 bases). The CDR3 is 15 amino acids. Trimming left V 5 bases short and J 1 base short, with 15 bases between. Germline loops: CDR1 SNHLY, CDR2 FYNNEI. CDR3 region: CASSFRTIQSYEQYF. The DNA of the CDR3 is TGTGCCAGCAGTTTCCGGACAATTCAATCCTACGAGCAGTACTTC.

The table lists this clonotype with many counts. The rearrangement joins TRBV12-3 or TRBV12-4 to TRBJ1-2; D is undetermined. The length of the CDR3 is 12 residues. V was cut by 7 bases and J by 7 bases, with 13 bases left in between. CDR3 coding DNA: TGTGCCAGCACTTTCCCCGGAGGTGGCTACACCTTC. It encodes CASTFPGGGYTF.

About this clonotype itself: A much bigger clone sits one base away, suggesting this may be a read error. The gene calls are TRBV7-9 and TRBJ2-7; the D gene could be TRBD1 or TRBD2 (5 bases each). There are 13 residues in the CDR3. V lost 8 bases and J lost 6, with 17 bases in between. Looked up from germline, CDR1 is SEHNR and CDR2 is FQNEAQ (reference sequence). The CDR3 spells CASGCRDRGEQYF. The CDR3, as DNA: TGTGCCAGCGGTTGCCGGGACCGCGGCGAGCAGTACTTC.

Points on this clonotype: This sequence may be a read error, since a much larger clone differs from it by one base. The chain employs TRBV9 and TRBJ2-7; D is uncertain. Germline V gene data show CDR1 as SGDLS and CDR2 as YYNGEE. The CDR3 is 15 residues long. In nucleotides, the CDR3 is TGTGCCAGCAGCGTAGAGCCGTTACCGTCCTACGAGCGGTACTTC. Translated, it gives CASSVEPLPSYERYF.

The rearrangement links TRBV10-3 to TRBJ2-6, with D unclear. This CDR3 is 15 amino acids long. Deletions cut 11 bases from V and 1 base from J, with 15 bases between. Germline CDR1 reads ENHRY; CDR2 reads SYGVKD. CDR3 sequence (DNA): TGTGCCTCCTCAGACGTAGGGTCTGGGGCCAACGTCCTGACTTTC. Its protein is CASSDVGSGANVLTF.

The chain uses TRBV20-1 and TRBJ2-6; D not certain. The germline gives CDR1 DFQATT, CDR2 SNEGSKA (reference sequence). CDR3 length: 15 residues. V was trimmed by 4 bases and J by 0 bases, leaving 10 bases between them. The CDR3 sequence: CSAKPAHSGANVLTF. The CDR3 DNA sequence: TGCAGTGCTAAACCAGCGCACTCTGGGGCCAACGTCCTGACTTTC.

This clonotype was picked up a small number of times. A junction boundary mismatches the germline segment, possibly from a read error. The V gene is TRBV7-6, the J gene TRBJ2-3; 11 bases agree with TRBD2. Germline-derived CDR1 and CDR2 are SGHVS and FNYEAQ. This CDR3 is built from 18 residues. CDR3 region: CASSPGLAGTPSTDTQYF. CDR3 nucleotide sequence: TGTGCTAGCAGCCCCGGACTAGCGGGTACGCCTAGCACAGATACGCAGTATTTT.

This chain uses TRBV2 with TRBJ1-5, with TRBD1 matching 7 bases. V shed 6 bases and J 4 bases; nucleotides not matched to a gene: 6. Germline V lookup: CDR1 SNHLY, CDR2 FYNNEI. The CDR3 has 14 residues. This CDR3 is CASSQQGRNQPQHF. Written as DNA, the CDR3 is TGTGCCAGCAGCCAACAGGGGAGGAATCAGCCCCAGCATTTT.

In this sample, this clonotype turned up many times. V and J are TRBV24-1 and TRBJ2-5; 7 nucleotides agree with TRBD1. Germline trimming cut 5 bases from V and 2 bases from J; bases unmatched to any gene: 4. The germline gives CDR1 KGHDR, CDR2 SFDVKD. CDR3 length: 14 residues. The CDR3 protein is CATSAPGQQETQYF. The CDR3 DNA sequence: TGTGCCACCAGTGCCCCGGGACAGCAAGAGACCCAGTACTTC.

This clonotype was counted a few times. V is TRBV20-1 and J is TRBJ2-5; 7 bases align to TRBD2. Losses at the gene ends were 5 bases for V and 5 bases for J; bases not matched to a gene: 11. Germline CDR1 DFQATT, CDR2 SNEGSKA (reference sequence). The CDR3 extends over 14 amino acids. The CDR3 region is CSAPGLEGWETQYF. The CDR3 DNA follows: TGCAGTGCTCCCGGACTAGAGGGTTGGGAGACCCAGTACTTC.

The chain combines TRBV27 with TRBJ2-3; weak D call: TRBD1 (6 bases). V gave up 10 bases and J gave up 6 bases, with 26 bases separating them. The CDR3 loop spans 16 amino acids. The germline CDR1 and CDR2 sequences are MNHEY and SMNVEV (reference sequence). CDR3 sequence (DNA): TGTGCCACCTCCGGGTGGGCCAGGGGAACGCGCGATACGCAGTATTTT. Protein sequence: CATSGWARGTRDTQYF.

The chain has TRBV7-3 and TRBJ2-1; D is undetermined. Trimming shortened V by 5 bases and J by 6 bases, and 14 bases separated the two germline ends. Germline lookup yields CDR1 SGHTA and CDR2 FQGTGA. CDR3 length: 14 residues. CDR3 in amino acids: CASSRSIGLNEQFF. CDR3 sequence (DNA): TGTGCCAGCAGCCGATCCATAGGTCTCAATGAGCAGTTCTTC.

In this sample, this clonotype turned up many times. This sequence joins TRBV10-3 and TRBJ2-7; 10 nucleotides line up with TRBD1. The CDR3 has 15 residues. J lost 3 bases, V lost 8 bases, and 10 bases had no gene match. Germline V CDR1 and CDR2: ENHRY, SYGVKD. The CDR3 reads CAISRGGQGFYEQYF. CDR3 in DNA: TGTGCCATCTCGAGGGGGGGACAGGGGTTCTACGAGCAGTACTTC.

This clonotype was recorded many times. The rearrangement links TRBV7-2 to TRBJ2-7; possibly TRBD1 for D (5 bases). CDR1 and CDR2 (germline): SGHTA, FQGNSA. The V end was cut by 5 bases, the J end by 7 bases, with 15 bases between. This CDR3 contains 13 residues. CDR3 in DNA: TGTGCCAGCAGCGACCCAGGGTTACAGGAGCAGTACTTC. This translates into CASSDPGLQEQYF.